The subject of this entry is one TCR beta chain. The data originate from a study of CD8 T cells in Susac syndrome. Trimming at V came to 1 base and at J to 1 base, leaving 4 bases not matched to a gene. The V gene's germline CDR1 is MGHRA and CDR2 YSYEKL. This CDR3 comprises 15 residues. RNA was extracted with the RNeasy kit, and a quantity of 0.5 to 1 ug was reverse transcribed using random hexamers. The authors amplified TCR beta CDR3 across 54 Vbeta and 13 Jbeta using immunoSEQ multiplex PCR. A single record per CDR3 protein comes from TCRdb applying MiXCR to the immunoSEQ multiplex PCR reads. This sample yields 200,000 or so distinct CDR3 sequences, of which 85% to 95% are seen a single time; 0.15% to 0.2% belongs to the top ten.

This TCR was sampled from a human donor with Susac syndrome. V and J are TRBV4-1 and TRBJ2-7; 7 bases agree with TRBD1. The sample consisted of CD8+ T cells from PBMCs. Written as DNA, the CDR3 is TGCGCCAGCAGCCAAGGGGACAGCCTTTCCTACGAGCAGTACTTC. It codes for CASSQGDSLSYEQYF.